This entry is about one TCR beta chain. Antigen: not known. Drawing of peripheral blood yielded about 9.8 milliliters from each donor. The ends lost 3 bases at V and 3 bases at J; junction bases unmatched: 8. The CDR3 is 15 amino acids. Germline assignment: CDR1 MGHDK and CDR2 SYGVNS. These data belong to a study of blood T cells in healthy people across ages. Primed by a sample-barcoded 5' primer and a J-beta primer mix, a second PCR proceeded for roughly 7 to 11 cycles. Each sample yielded at least 3 million CDR3-containing paired-end reads. TCRdb processed the 5' RACE reads anew with MiXCR; each CDR3 protein has one entry. The sample gives over 1,200,000 distinct CDR3 sequences, 45% to 70% of which show up once; more than 6% is in the top ten. General observations from the study: Per million T cells, TCR beta diversity dropped about linearly as age rose. Strong correlation was found linking TCR beta diversity to naive T cell percentage.

The sample consisted of blood. V usage is TRBV25-1 and J usage is TRBJ2-7; 7 bases line up with TRBD2. The origin of this receptor is a man aged 18-30 years in good health. The CDR3 loop reads CASSDGGRGLYEQYF. As DNA, the CDR3 is TGTGCCAGCAGTGACGGGGGGAGAGGCCTCTACGAGCAGTACTTC.